This T cell receptor (beta chain) was recovered during a study of blood T cells in healthy people across ages. Sample-barcoded 5' priming and a J-beta primer mix drove a second PCR of roughly 6 to 12 cycles. TCRdb processed the 5' RACE reads anew with MiXCR; each CDR3 protein has one entry. This repertoire shows approximately 940,000 distinct CDR3 sequences, about 48% found once; its top ten account for 13%. The sample comprised blood. The source is a man between 25 and 39 years old in good health.

The CDR3 nucleotides read TGCAGCGCGCAGGGGGGGGATGAAAAACTGTTTTTT. Amino acid sequence: CSAQGGDEKLFF. The rearrangement uses TRBV29-1 and TRBJ1-4, with TRBD1 matching over 7 bases. The junction had 5 bases not matched to a gene; V was cut back by 7 bases and J by 6 bases. This CDR3 spans 12 amino acids. Germline loops: CDR1 SQVTM, CDR2 ANQGSEA.